One and the same sample provided the 14 T cell receptor beta chains below, sequenced in a study of T-cell memory formation after mild COVID-19. TCRdb processed the 5' RACE reads anew with MiXCR; each CDR3 protein has one entry. The sample consists of about 430,000 distinct CDR3 sequences, less than 25% of them appearing once. What was sequenced was PBMCs or a T cell subset sorted from them (not recorded which). The receptors stem from an adult woman who had mild COVID-19 (a few samples of this study predate the infection). Cell type and time point are not known.

This chain uses TRBV5-1 with TRBJ2-1, with D tentatively TRBD2 (5 bases). CDR1 is SGHRS, CDR2 YFSETQ, per germline. CDR3 length equals 14 residues. V gave up 6 bases and J gave up 4 bases, with 14 bases separating them. In DNA form, the CDR3 reads TGCGCCAGCAACCGGGATAAGATTTACAATGAGCAGTTCTTC. This encodes CASNRDKIYNEQFF.

Only a few counts were recorded for this clonotype. The rearrangement links TRBV7-9 to TRBJ1-3; no clear D. From germline, CDR1 is SEHNR and CDR2 FQNEAQ (reference sequence). V was trimmed by 5 bases and J by 1 base, leaving 9 bases between them. The CDR3 has 14 residues. The CDR3 is CASSPRGSGNTIYF. CDR3 DNA: TGTGCCAGCAGCCCCCGGGGTTCTGGAAACACCATATATTTT.

For the CDR3, the DNA is TGTGCCAGTAGTTCGGCGGCCTCCTACGAGCAGTACTTC. Translating it yields CASSSAASYEQYF. This sequence joins TRBV19 and TRBJ2-7; D not certain. Germline V gene sequence: CDR1 LNHDA, CDR2 SQIVND (reference sequence). CDR3 length equals 13 residues. V was pared by 5 bases and J by 0 bases, with 8 bases between.

This chain joins TRBV27 and TRBJ2-1, with a weak D call TRBD2 (5 bases). Trimming took 6 bases from V and 0 from J, leaving 15 bases between them. This CDR3 is 16 amino acids long. Germline CDR1 is MNHEY and CDR2 is SMNVEV (reference sequence). The CDR3 here is CASRVQTGGSYNEQFF. The DNA for the CDR3 is TGTGCCAGCAGAGTACAGACCGGAGGCTCCTACAATGAGCAGTTCTTC.

The J gene is TRBJ1-3, the V gene TRBV19; TRBD1 is a possible D gene (5 bases). With 7 bases removed from V and 4 bases from J, the gap between germline ends came to 14 bases. The CDR3 is 14 amino acids. CDR1 LNHDA and CDR2 SQIVND come from the germline V gene (reference sequence). CDR3 coding DNA: TGTGCCAGTAATCGTGGGGGATCCGGAAACACCATATATTTT. Its protein product is CASNRGGSGNTIYF.

This clonotype was recorded a few times. The gene calls are TRBV28 and TRBJ1-2, with D tentatively TRBD1 (5 bases). This CDR3 is 13 amino acids long. Trimming stripped 3 bases from V and 4 bases from J, with 9 bases between. Per the germline V gene, CDR1 is MDHEN and CDR2 is SYDVKM. The CDR3 sequence is CASSLRDLYGYTF. CDR3 nucleotide sequence: TGTGCCAGCAGTTTGAGGGACCTCTATGGCTACACCTTC.

This clonotype has just a few counts. The rearrangement uses TRBV7-8 and TRBJ1-2; 10 nucleotides align to TRBD1. Germline V gene data show CDR1 as SGHVS and CDR2 as FQNEAQ. The ends lost 1 base at V and 2 bases at J; junction bases unmatched: 4. CDR3 size: 16 residues. As DNA, the CDR3 is TGTGCCAGCAGCTTAGTGGGGACAGGGGTAAACTATGGCTACACCTTC. It encodes CASSLVGTGVNYGYTF.

This clonotype was detected only a few times. This chain joins TRBV29-1 and TRBJ2-1, with D possibly matching TRBD2 (6 bases). Germline lookup yields CDR1 SQVTM and CDR2 ANQGSEA. The CDR3 is made up of 14 amino acids. V lost 4 bases and J lost 2, with 12 bases in between. The DNA of the CDR3 is TGCAGCGTTGCTGGCGCGGGAACCTACAATGAGCAGTTCTTC. Protein sequence: CSVAGAGTYNEQFF.

The V and J genes are TRBV5-1 and TRBJ2-3; 9 positions match TRBD1. From germline, CDR1 is SGHRS and CDR2 YFSETQ. The CDR3 has 16 amino acids. The ends lost 4 bases at V and 3 bases at J; junction bases unmatched: 9. The CDR3: CASSDGQGIMTDTQYF. In DNA form, the CDR3 reads TGCGCCAGCAGCGACGGACAGGGGATCATGACAGATACGCAGTATTTT.

This chain joins TRBV6-5 and TRBJ1-2; tentative D call: TRBD1 (6 bases). The germline V gene has CDR1 MNHEY and CDR2 SVGAGI. This CDR3 region has 13 residues. V was clipped by 5 bases and J by 4 bases, with 11 bases between them. The CDR3 region is CASSPDSVYGYTF. Written as DNA, the CDR3 is TGTGCCAGCAGTCCGGACAGTGTCTATGGCTACACCTTC.

This clonotype has just a few counts. The rearrangement links TRBV2 to TRBJ2-3; no clear D. With 1 base removed from V and 5 bases from J, the gap between germline ends came to 4 bases. Germline values: CDR1 SNHLY, CDR2 FYNNEI. The CDR3 is 12 residues long. This CDR3 is CASSEVVDTQYF. Written as DNA, the CDR3 is TGTGCCAGCAGTGAAGTGGTAGATACGCAGTATTTT.

On this clonotype: Since a much larger clone is just one base distant, this may be a read error. The chain links TRBV7-6 to TRBJ1-6; 10 positions match TRBD1. V dropped 7 bases and J dropped 7; count of bases not matched to a gene: 4. This CDR3 spans 14 amino acids. CDR1 is SGHVS and CDR2 is FNYEAQ in the germline V gene. The CDR3 sequence: CASTLGQGNSPLHF. CDR3 nucleotides: TGTGCCAGCACCCTGGGACAGGGGAATTCACCCCTCCACTTT.

V gene TRBV12-3 or TRBV12-4 combines with J gene TRBJ1-4; D uncertain. This CDR3 contains 12 residues. For the CDR3, the DNA is TGTGCTAGCTATGGGCAGACCGAAAGGCTGTTTTTT. As protein: CASYGQTERLFF.

This clonotype has only a few counts. The chain employs TRBV24-1 and TRBJ1-2, with unresolved D. Germline V lookup: CDR1 KGHDR, CDR2 SFDVKD. CDR3 length: 14 residues. Trimming took off 4 bases at V and 5 bases at J, with 13 bases between the two ends. The CDR3 spells CATSDQTASYGYTF. CDR3 sequence (DNA): TGTGCCACCAGTGACCAAACAGCCTCTTATGGCTACACCTTC.